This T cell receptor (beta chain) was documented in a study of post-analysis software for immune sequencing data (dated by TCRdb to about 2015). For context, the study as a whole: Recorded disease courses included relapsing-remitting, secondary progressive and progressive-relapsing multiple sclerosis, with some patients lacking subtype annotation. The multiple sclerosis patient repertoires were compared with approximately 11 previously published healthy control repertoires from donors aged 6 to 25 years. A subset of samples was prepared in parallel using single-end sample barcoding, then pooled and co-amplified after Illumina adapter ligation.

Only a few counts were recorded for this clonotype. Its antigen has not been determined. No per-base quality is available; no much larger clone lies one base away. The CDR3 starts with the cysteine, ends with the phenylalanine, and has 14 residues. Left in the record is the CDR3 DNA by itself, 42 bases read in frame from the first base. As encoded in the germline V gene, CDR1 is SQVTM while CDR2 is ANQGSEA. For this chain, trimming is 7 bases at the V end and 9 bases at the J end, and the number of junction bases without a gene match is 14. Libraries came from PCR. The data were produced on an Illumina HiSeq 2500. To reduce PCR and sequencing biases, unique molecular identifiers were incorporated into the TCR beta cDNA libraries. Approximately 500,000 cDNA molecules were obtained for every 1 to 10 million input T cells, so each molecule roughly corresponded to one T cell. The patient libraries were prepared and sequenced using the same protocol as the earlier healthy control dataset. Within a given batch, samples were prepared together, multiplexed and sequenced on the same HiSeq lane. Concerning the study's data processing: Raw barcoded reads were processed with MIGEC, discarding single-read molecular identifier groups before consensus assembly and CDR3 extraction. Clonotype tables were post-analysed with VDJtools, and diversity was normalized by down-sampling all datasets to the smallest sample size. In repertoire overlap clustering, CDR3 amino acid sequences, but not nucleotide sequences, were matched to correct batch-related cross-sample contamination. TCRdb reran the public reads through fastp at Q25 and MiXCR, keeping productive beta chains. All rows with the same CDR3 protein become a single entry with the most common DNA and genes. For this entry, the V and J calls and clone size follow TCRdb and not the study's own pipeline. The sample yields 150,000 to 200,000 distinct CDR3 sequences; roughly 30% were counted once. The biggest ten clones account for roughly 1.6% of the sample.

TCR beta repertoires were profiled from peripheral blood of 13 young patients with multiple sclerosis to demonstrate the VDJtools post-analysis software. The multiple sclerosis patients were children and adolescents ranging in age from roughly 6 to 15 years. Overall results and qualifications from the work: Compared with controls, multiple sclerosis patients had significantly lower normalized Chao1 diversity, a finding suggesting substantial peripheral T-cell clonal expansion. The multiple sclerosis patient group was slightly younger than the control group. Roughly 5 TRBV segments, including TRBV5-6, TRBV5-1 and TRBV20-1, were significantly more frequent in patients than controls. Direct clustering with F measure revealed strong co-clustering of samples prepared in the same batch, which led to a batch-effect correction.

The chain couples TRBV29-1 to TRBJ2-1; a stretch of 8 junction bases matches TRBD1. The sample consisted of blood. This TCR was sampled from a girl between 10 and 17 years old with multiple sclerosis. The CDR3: CSAGQGALASEQFF. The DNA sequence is TGCAGCGCCGGACAGGGAGCCTTGGCGAGTGAGCAGTTCTTC.